The entry below describes one T cell receptor (beta chain). The protocol was immunoSEQ multiplex PCR, while the TCRdb copy is restricted to in-frame clones and leaves out a portion. Found here are about 82,000 clones, approximately 91% of them singletons; the top ten hold over 5.5%. This CDR3 is built from 14 residues. V shed 4 bases and J shed 0 bases, with 8 bases lying between them. Germline assignment: CDR1 MGHRA and CDR2 YSYEKL. These data belong to a study of control samples from healthy donors and cancer patients. This clonotype was obtained from a man in his fifties in good health. Sample: blood. The chain is built from TRBV4-1 and TRBJ2-3, with D unresolved. CDR3 in amino acids: CASSPGPSTDTQYF. DNA of the CDR3: TGCGCCAGCAGCCCGGGCCCTAGCACAGATACGCAGTATTTT.